This T cell receptor beta chain was retrieved from a study of Tregs in tolerant kidney transplant recipients (dated by TCRdb to the late 2010s). Notes on the research overall: Before combined kidney and bone marrow transplantation, this study identified donor-specific regulatory T cells using TCRbeta sequencing and then followed those same cells after transplant. In a few healthy controls, several methods of expanding Tregs specific for an allogeneic donor were compared by TCRbeta repertoire sequencing.

In regard to this clone: This receptor's antigen is unknown. The sample holds no much larger clone one base away, and base qualities are not on file.

Results the study describes overall, beyond this receptor: The study was limited by small patient numbers, and the findings need validation in larger populations and under other immunosuppression protocols. Biological reproducibility was not examined directly, but technical replication error appeared to be minimal. Expanding Tregs with activated donor B cells appeared to identify the most biologically relevant and donor-specific TCRbeta repertoire.

CDR1 and CDR2 (MNHNS, SASEGT) derive from the germline V gene. V is cut by 9 bases and J by 2 bases, and the space between the germline ends is 5 bases. The CDR3, from cysteine to phenylalanine, totals 11 residues. Kept here is only the CDR3 DNA, which spans 33 bases and is read in frame from base 1. For TCRbeta CDR3 sequencing, genomic DNA from the sorted cells was extracted using the QIAGEN DNeasy Blood and Tissue Kit. Through immunoSEQ, high-throughput TCRbeta CDR3 sequencing was done commercially, including PCR amplification with internal controls and bias correction. The study's own analysis went as follows. A unique productive TCRbeta sequence was defined by the CDR3 nucleotide sequence when primers matched, and otherwise by the CDR3 amino acid sequence together with the Vbeta and Jbeta genes. Sorting error was corrected by removing sequences shared between sorted populations at a frequency ratio of 2:1 or less, and the remaining shared sequences were assigned to the higher population. Sequences were defined as donor-reactive when expanded at least 5-fold in CFSE-low cells versus unstimulated cells and present at a frequency of at least 0.01% in CFSE-low cells. Repertoire divergence was quantified by Jensen-Shannon divergence calculated from the top 100 TCRbeta sequences ranked by frequency. For any sample with multiple sequencing runs, sorting error was corrected in each run separately before the runs were pooled. TCRdb obtained this table from immuneACCESS and retained in-frame rearrangements with V and J assigned. These tables miss some clones; where compared with another copy, unresolved V genes account for less than half of the shortfall, and the remainder is unexplained. V, J and clone size derive from that table, while D and trimming were established from the DNA sequence. This sample is represented by more than 95,000 clones; around 94% of them were singletons. The ten largest clones add up to approximately 0.6% of the sample.

Unstimulated Tregs (CD4+CD25+CD127-), CD4+ non-Tregs (CD4+CD25-), CD4 and CD8 cells were FACS-sorted from thawed PBMCs. Healthy control blood came either as purchased buffy coats or from healthy volunteers. Healthy control blood was processed by Ficoll density gradient to PBMCs and cryopreserved; patient PBMCs were collected before and after transplant. The clonotype originates from a human donor in good health. Sequenced material: CD4+ T cells from blood. Here the chain combines TRBV6-1 and TRBJ2-1, with no confident D gene call. The sequence in DNA is TGTGCCAGTACCGCCTACAATGAGCAGTTCTTC. Its protein reads: CASTAYNEQFF.